This T cell receptor beta chain was recovered during a study of cytomegalovirus exposure and HLA in healthy donors. Overall study results and limits: Immune exposure information comprised only CMV serostatus. An apparent linkage of common viral pathogens to several of the most significant clusters emerged in a later analysis.

On this clone: Its target is not known. The junction and the germline gene differ at one end; a read error may be behind it.

Amplification used 60 Vbeta primers and 13 Jbeta primers. As handled by the study authors: It was a later analysis that counted tens of millions of unique TCR beta chains, of which around 11 million were shared. Clones were read by immunoSEQ multiplex PCR, and TCRdb kept only the in-frame ones, dropping some. The D gene and trimming were derived from the DNA, and the V and J assignments and clone size from that table. The sample includes 98,000 or so clones, about 80% seen only once; the top ten take about 2%. Material for sequencing was PBMCs. The clonotype was recovered from a man aged 35 to 55 in good health and CMV-seronegative.

CDR3 DNA: TGTGCCAGCAGTGGGGGGGTAGGCTATAGCTACACCTTC. Translated, it gives CASSGGVGYSYTF. The chain is built from TRBV25-1 and TRBJ1-2, with D possibly being TRBD1 (5 bases). CDR3 length equals 13 residues. Per the germline V gene, CDR1 is MGHDK and CDR2 is SYGVNS.